This T cell receptor (beta chain) originates from a study of T cells after yellow fever vaccination (dated by TCRdb to between 2017 and 2020). As for the study more broadly: Libraries from fractions with low cell numbers were prepared with the SMART-Seq v4 Ultra Low Input RNA kit. To track T-cell clones before and after primary and booster YFV17D yellow fever vaccination, bulk TCR alpha and beta repertoires were sequenced longitudinally. The cohort comprised two healthy male donors, one aged 18 to 30 and one aged 30 to 40 years. Blood samples were taken at several timepoints before and after primary and secondary immunization, and bulk PBMC replicates and cell subsets were isolated.

Sequencing used an Illumina NovaSeq 6000. TCR cDNA was synthesized by 5'RACE template switching, through which a universal primer site and unique molecular identifiers were introduced. cDNA synthesis was primed from both the TCR alpha and TCR beta constant segments. Two PCR steps were used to amplify libraries, with sample barcodes and sequencing adapters being added in the second step. Libraries were sequenced on Illumina HiSeq 2500 (2x100 bp) or NovaSeq (2x150 bp). Per the original workflow: MIGEC was used to demultiplex reads and collapse the reads into UMI consensus sequences, and MiXCR was used for V(D)J alignment. Vaccine-responding clonotypes were identified with edgeR using replicate PBMC samples, with FDR below 0.01 and a log2 fold change above 5 up to day 15 being required. Each bulk clonotype received a CD4 or CD8 identity based on whether the sequenced CD4 or CD8 repertoire contained that clonotype at higher abundance. The public sequencing data were trimmed at Q25 with fastp and processed into clonotypes with MiXCR by TCRdb, which kept only in-frame beta chains. Each CDR3 protein appears once, grouped with its most common genes and DNA. The V and J calls follow TCRdb's processing rather than the paper's. This sample comprises just over 300,000 distinct CDR3 sequences, around 3.6% of them detected only once. The ten largest clones represent roughly a quarter of the sample.

What the research found in general, with its limitations: Because the study included only a couple of donors, the extent to which the findings can be generalized is limited. Compared with the primary T-cell response, the secondary T-cell response was faster but weaker, reaching its peak on day 5 rather than on day 15. After the booster, most clones that had expanded after primary vaccination were detected again (almost 97% of CD4 and 88% of CD8), suggesting broad maintenance of memory. A small fraction of clonotypes showed up in both the CD4 and CD8 compartments, probably as a result of convergent recombination. Computational filtering was needed because FACS-sorted repertoires could contain abundant contaminating clonotypes from the bulk population.

This clonotype was detected ten times or more. Its target antigen remains unknown. The record has no base qualities; no much larger clone is one base away. CDR1 and CDR2, looked up from the germline V gene (reference sequence), are SGHNT and YYREEE. V lost 6 bases and J lost 4 bases, and the count of bases not matched to a germline gene is 4. The CDR3 holds 13 amino acids from the cysteine to the phenylalanine. The kept DNA is CDR3 alone, 39 bases in frame from the first base. In the paper's terms, the treatment or condition label means: live attenuated yellow fever vaccine strain. Two biological replicates of bulk PBMCs were collected at each blood-draw timepoint. A standard Ficoll-Paque protocol was used to isolate PBMCs from peripheral blood. RNA was extracted with TriZol from bulk PBMCs, CD4 and CD8 fractions, and dextramer-positive and dextramer-negative fractions.

The V and J segments used are TRBV5-4 and TRBJ2-1; TRBD2 matches 7 bases in the middle. Sequenced here: PBMCs, sampled on the day of the yellow fever booster vaccination. The clonotype originates from a man in his late teens or twenties who received the YFV17D yellow fever vaccine. The DNA sequence follows: TGTGCCAGCACGTCAGCGGGGTACAATGAGCAGTTCTTC. It translates as CASTSAGYNEQFF.